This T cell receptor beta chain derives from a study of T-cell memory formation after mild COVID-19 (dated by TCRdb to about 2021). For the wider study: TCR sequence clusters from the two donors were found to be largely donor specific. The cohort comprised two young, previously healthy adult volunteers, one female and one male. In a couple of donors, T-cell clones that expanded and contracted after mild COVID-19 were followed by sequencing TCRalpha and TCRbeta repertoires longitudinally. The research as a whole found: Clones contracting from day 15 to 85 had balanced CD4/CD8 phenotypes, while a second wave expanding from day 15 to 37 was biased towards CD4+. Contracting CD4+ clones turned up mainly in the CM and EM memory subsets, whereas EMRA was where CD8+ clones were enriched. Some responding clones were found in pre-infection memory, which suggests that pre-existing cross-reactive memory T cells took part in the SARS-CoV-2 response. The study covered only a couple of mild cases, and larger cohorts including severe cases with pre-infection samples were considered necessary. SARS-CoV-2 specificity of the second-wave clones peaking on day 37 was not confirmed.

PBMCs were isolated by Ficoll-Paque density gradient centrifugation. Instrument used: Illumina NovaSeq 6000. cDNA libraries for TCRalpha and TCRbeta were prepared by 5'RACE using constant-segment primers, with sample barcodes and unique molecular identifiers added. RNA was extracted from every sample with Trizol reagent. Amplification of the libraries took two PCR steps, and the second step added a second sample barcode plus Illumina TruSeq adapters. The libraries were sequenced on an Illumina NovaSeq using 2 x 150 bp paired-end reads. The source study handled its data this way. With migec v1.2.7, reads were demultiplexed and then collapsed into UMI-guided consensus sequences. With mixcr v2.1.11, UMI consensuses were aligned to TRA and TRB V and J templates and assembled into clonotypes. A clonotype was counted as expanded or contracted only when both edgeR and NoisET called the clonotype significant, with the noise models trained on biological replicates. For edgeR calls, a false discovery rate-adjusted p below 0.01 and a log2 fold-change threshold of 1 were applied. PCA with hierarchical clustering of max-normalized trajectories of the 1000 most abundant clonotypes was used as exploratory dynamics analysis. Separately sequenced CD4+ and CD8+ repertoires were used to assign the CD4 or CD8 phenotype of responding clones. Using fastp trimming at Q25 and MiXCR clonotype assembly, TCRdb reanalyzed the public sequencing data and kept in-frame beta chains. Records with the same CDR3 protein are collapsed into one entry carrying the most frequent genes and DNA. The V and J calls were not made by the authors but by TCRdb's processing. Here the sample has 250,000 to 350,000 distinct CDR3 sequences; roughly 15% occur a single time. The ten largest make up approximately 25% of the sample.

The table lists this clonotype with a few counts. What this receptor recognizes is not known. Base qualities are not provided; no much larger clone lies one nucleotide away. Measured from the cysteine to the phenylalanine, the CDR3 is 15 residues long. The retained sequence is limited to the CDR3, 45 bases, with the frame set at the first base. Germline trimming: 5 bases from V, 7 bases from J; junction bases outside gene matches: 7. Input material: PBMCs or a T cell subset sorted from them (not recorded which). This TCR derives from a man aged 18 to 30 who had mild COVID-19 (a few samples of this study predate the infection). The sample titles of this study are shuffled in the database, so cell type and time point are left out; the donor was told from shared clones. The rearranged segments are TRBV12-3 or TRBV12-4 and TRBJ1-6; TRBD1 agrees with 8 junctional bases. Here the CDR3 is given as CASSPRTGWNSPLHF. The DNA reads TGTGCCAGCAGTCCTCGGACAGGGTGGAATTCACCCCTCCACTTT.